Listed below are T cell receptor beta chains from one sample, sequenced in a study of blood T cell repertoires in COVID-19. Using immunoSEQ multiplex PCR, the repertoire was profiled, and TCRdb retains in-frame clones only, with some absent. This table has about 210,000 clones, approximately 80% appearing once. Sequencing used peripheral blood. The origin of the receptors is an elderly woman with COVID-19, enrolled during active disease. CDR3s include the opening cysteine and the closing phenylalanine or tryptophan. D genes are given only for firm matches. Clone size is shown for a subset of rows, as once, few, many or a class of expanded clone.

>TRBV19|TRBD1|TRBJ2-1|once
CASSISDRGPSAPFF
TGTGCCAGTAGTATCTCGGACAGGGGGCCCTCGGCCCCGTTCTTC
>TRBV6-5|-|TRBJ1-4|few
CASMRQGHEKLFF
TGTGCCAGCATGAGGCAGGGGCATGAAAAACTGTTTTTT
>TRBV7-2|TRBD2|TRBJ2-5|-
CASSSSTSGRETQYF
TGTGCCAGCAGCTCTTCGACTAGCGGGAGGGAGACCCAGTACTTC
>TRBV2|-|TRBJ1-1|few
CASSEATRGVREAFF
TGTGCCAGCAGTGAAGCCACCCGCGGCGTTAGGGAAGCTTTCTTT
>TRBV2|TRBD2|TRBJ2-5|-
CASGNGGGTQETQYF
TGTGCCAGCGGGAATGGCGGGGGGACCCAAGAGACCCAGTACTTC
>TRBV18|TRBD1|TRBJ1-1|-
CASSNRGMNTEAFF
TGTGCCAGCTCAAACAGGGGGATGAACACTGAAGCTTTCTTT
>TRBV4-1|TRBD1|TRBJ1-4|-
CASSQRDRATEKLFF
TGCGCCAGCAGCCAGAGGGACAGGGCTACCGAAAAACTGTTTTTT
>TRBV2|TRBD1|TRBJ1-5|once
CASSGVTGGYQPQHF
TGTGCCAGCAGTGGAGTAACAGGGGGTTACCAGCCCCAGCATTTT
>TRBV11-3|-|TRBJ2-5|-
CASSFSTEETQYF
TGTGCCAGCAGCTTTTCGACTGAAGAGACCCAGTACTTC
>TRBV5-1|-|TRBJ1-1|once
CASSPNQANTEAFF
TGCGCCAGCAGTCCAAACCAAGCTAACACTGAAGCTTTCTTT
>TRBV5-1|TRBD2|TRBJ2-3|once
CASSFPAGGVPDTQYF
TGCGCCAGCAGCTTTCCTGCGGGAGGCGTACCAGATACGCAGTATTTT
>TRBV14|TRBD1|TRBJ2-7|-
CASSQVYGQGSYEQYF
TGTGCCAGCAGCCAAGTCTACGGACAGGGATCCTACGAGCAGTACTTC
>TRBV12-3/TRBV12-4|-|TRBJ2-3|-
CASSTAGWDTQYF
TGTGCCAGCAGTACAGCGGGTTGGGATACGCAGTATTTT
>TRBV5-1|TRBD1|TRBJ2-3|once
CASATGSTDTQYF
TGCGCCAGCGCGACAGGGAGCACAGATACGCAGTATTTT
>TRBV5-1|TRBD1|TRBJ2-7|few
CASSSPGQGSYEQYF
TGCGCCAGCAGTTCCCCGGGACAGGGGTCCTACGAGCAGTACTTC
>TRBV5-1|-|TRBJ1-1|-
CASSLVSNTEAFF
TGCGCCAGCAGCTTGGTCAGTAACACTGAAGCTTTCTTT
>TRBV19|-|TRBJ2-1|-
CASSALGGPYNEQFF
TGTGCCAGTAGTGCCTTGGGGGGGCCTTACAATGAGCAGTTCTTC
>TRBV9|-|TRBJ1-5|-
CASRYSQPQHF
TGTGCCAGCAGATATAGTCAGCCCCAGCATTTT
>TRBV4-1|-|TRBJ1-4|-
CASSPRNRASTNEKLFF
TGCGCCAGCAGCCCCCGGAACAGGGCTTCAACTAATGAAAAACTGTTTTTT
>TRBV5-4|-|TRBJ1-4|-
CASRSAGAGEKLFF
TGTGCCAGCAGGTCCGCAGGGGCAGGTGAAAAACTGTTTTTT
>TRBV27|-|TRBJ1-2|-
CASSWGANYGYTF
TGTGCCAGCAGTTGGGGAGCTAACTATGGCTACACCTTC
>TRBV7-2|TRBD2|TRBJ2-1|-
CASREGSGYYNEQFF
TGTGCCAGCAGGGAAGGTAGCGGGTACTACAATGAGCAGTTCTTC
>TRBV3-1/TRBV3-2|-|TRBJ1-1|-
CASNYPGGNTEAFF
TGTGCCAGCAACTACCCGGGGGGGAACACTGAAGCTTTCTTT
>TRBV27|TRBD1|TRBJ1-2|-
CASSLRGQGRPQNYGYTF
TGTGCCAGCAGTTTACGGGGACAGGGCCGTCCCCAAAACTATGGCTACACCTTC
>TRBV7-8|TRBD2|TRBJ2-4|-
CASSVAGEDIQYF
TGTGCCAGCAGCGTAGCGGGGGAGGACATTCAGTACTTC
>TRBV7-5|-|TRBJ2-4|-
CVRSFRQDGGYIQYF
TGTGTCAGAAGCTTCCGACAGGACGGAGGTTACATTCAGTACTTC
>TRBV5-4|TRBD2|TRBJ2-1|once
CASSLAAGTSNEQFF
TGTGCCAGCAGCCTGGCCGCCGGGACTAGCAATGAGCAGTTCTTC
>TRBV11-3|TRBD2|TRBJ2-1|-
CASSLRLAGDGEQFF
TGTGCCAGCAGCTTAAGGCTAGCGGGAGATGGGGAGCAGTTCTTC
>TRBV6-5|TRBD1|TRBJ2-7|-
CASRKDRQTYEQYF
TGTGCCAGCAGAAAGGACAGGCAGACCTACGAGCAGTACTTC
>TRBV5-1|-|TRBJ1-1|-
CASSPNAGGTEAFF
TGCGCCAGCAGCCCCAACGCGGGGGGAACTGAAGCTTTCTTT
>TRBV28|-|TRBJ1-1|-
CASTQYSPRRDEAFF
TGTGCCAGCACCCAGTACTCTCCCCGACGGGATGAAGCTTTCTTT
>TRBV18|-|TRBJ1-1|-
CASSPVGGRDTEAFF
TGTGCCAGCTCACCTGTCGGGGGGCGAGACACTGAAGCTTTCTTT
>TRBV7-7|TRBD1|TRBJ2-3|-
CASSLGGRPFTDTQYF
TGTGCTAGCAGCTTAGGGGGCAGGCCCTTCACAGATACGCAGTATTTT
>TRBV6-5|-|TRBJ1-2|-
CASSSRSGADNYGYTF
TGTGCCAGCAGTTCTCGAAGTGGGGCGGATAACTATGGCTACACCTTC
>TRBV5-5|-|TRBJ2-1|-
CASSRAGTPTYNEQFF
TGTGCCAGCAGCCGGGCCGGGACACCAACCTACAATGAGCAGTTCTTC
>TRBV6-5|-|TRBJ2-5|-
CASSYSRALEETQYF
TGTGCCAGCAGTTACTCGAGGGCGTTAGAAGAGACCCAGTACTTC
>TRBV2|-|TRBJ2-3|-
CASSERGSTDTQYF
TGTGCCAGCAGTGAAAGGGGGAGCACAGATACGCAGTATTTT
>TRBV3-1/TRBV3-2|TRBD1|TRBJ1-1|few
CASSRDDRGQAFF
TGTGCCAGCAGCCGAGATGACAGGGGGCAGGCTTTCTTT
>TRBV3-1/TRBV3-2|-|TRBJ1-1|-
CASSPHRDGTEAFF
TGTGCCAGCAGCCCCCACAGGGATGGCACTGAAGCTTTCTTT
>TRBV4-1|-|TRBJ1-4|-
CASSLQGYEKLFF
TGCGCCAGCAGCTTACAGGGCTATGAAAAACTGTTTTTT
>TRBV4-2|TRBD2|TRBJ2-5|-
CASSQDGGSGPTQYF
TGTGCCAGCAGCCAAGATGGTGGTAGCGGGCCGACCCAGTACTTC
>TRBV27|-|TRBJ1-1|-
CASSLSLVVNTEAFF
TGTGCCAGCAGTTTATCCCTAGTTGTGAACACTGAAGCTTTCTTT
>TRBV28|-|TRBJ2-7|-
CASSSTGNPPYEQYF
TGTGCCAGCAGTTCAACAGGGAACCCACCTTACGAGCAGTACTTC
>TRBV21-1|-|TRBJ1-5|-
CASSREVYSNQPQHF
TGTGCCAGCAGCAGGGAGGTCTATAGCAATCAGCCCCAGCATTTT
>TRBV5-1|TRBD1|TRBJ2-1|-
CASSLTTGDYNEQFF
TGCGCCAGCAGCTTGACTACAGGGGACTACAATGAGCAGTTCTTC
>TRBV4-2|TRBD1|TRBJ2-2|few
CASSQHVTSDRGRAGELFF
TGTGCCAGCAGCCAACACGTGACCTCGGACAGGGGGAGGGCCGGGGAGCTGTTTTTT
>TRBV28|-|TRBJ1-6|-
CASSSVDSLAPLHF
TGTGCCAGCAGTTCCGTGGACAGCCTTGCGCCCCTCCACTTT
>TRBV2|-|TRBJ2-7|few
CASSVGSGSYEQYF
TGTGCCAGCAGTGTAGGATCGGGATCCTACGAGCAGTACTTC
>TRBV23-1|-|TRBJ2-2|-
CASSQRYGTWTGELFF
TGCGCCAGCAGTCAAAGGTATGGGACTTGGACCGGGGAGCTGTTTTTT
>TRBV3-1/TRBV3-2|-|TRBJ1-2|-
CASSRPLRGKSYGYTF
TGTGCCAGCAGCCGCCCGCTGCGTGGTAAATCCTATGGCTACACCTTC
>TRBV9|TRBD2|TRBJ2-3|-
CASSVRGGRSTDTQYF
TGTGCCAGCAGCGTCCGCGGGGGGCGTAGCACAGATACGCAGTATTTT
>TRBV28|-|TRBJ2-3|-
CASEGLTDTQYF
TGTGCCAGCGAGGGTTTAACAGATACGCAGTATTTT
>TRBV9|-|TRBJ1-4|-
CASSVGVGYNEKLFF
TGTGCCAGCAGCGTAGGCGTGGGCTATAATGAAAAACTGTTTTTT
>TRBV3-1/TRBV3-2|-|TRBJ1-5|-
CASCNPGQPQHF
TGTGCCAGCTGCAATCCCGGTCAGCCCCAGCATTTT